Following are 19 T cell receptor beta chains from one sample sequenced in a study of control samples from healthy donors and cancer patients. Profiling relied on immunoSEQ multiplex PCR, and the TCRdb table lists in-frame clones only, not all of them. Of some 95,000 clones in the sample, around 90% were seen once. Specimen: blood. The origin of the receptors is a human donor in good health. The donor label of this sample is uncertain.

This clone was observed once. The chain employs TRBV3-1 (or the pseudogene TRBV3-2) and TRBJ1-1, with D possibly TRBD1 on 6 matching bases. Deletions cut 5 bases from V and 3 bases from J, with 16 bases between. The germline CDR1 and CDR2 sequences are LGHDT and YNNKEL (reference sequence). CDR3 size: 15 residues. The CDR3 protein is CASSNRDTWDTEAFF. The CDR3 DNA is TGTGCCAGCAGCAACCGGGACACATGGGACACTGAAGCTTTCTTT.

The chain couples TRBV7-9 to TRBJ2-3; D is undetermined. Germline CDR1 and CDR2: SEHNR and FQNEAQ (reference sequence). The CDR3 runs 12 residues. Trimming removed 5 bases at V and 6 bases at J, with 9 bases between. The CDR3 DNA reads TGTGCCAGCAGCCTGCGCGCTGATACGCAGTATTTT. Encoded protein: CASSLRADTQYF.

The chain recombines TRBV28 with TRBJ2-2, with no clear D. Germline V gene lookup returns CDR1 MDHEN and CDR2 SYDVKM. Trimming left V 6 bases short and J 2 bases short, with 10 bases between. CDR3 size: 14 residues. The chain's CDR3 is CASSPPINTGELFF. The CDR3 bases are TGTGCCAGCAGCCCACCTATAAACACCGGGGAGCTGTTTTTT. The full variable domain, completed using reference TRBV28 and TRBJ2-2, is DVKVTQSSRYLVKRTGEKVFLECVQDMDHENMFWYRQDPGLGLRLIYFSYDVKMKEKGDIPEGYSVSREKKERFSLILESASTNQTSMYLCASSPPINTGELFFGEGSRLTVL.

The gene calls are TRBV5-1 and TRBJ1-4; D unresolved. The germline V gene encodes CDR1 SGHRS and CDR2 YFSETQ. The V and J ends lost 2 bases and 8 bases respectively, with 10 bases between them. The CDR3 has 13 amino acids. The CDR3 DNA follows: TGCGCCAGCAGCTTCCGAAATGGAGAAAAACTGTTTTTT. It yields the protein CASSFRNGEKLFF.

The chain couples TRBV21-1 to TRBJ1-4. TRBV21-1 has pseudogene status. This CDR3 has 13 residues. The CDR3 loop reads CASSTGVDEKLFF. CDR3 nucleotide sequence: TGTGCCAGCAGCACTGGGGTGGATGAAAAACTGTTTTTT.

The CDR3 reads CASSEQENSPLHF. The CDR3 nucleotides read TGTGCCAGCAGTGAACAGGAAAATTCACCCCTCCACTTT. V gene TRBV6-4 combines with J gene TRBJ1-6, with a weak D call TRBD1 (5 bases). The V gene's germline CDR1 is MRHNA and CDR2 SNTAGT. Between the trimmed V and J ends, which lost 3 bases and 7 bases, there was a span of 7 bases. The CDR3 totals 13 residues.

This clone was observed once. The chain combines TRBV7-9 with TRBJ1-1; D not certain. V lost 4 bases to trimming and J lost 1 base, with 7 bases between them. Germline V gene data show CDR1 as SEHNR and CDR2 as FQNEAQ (reference sequence). The CDR3 loop spans 13 amino acids. CDR3 amino acids: CASSSRQNTEAFF. In DNA, the CDR3 is TGTGCCAGCAGCTCCCGACAGAACACTGAAGCTTTCTTT.

The rearrangement uses TRBV19 and TRBJ2-2; D is possibly TRBD1 (6 bases). Trimming pared 1 base from V and 6 bases from J, leaving 12 bases between. CDR1 LNHDA and CDR2 SQIVND come from the germline V gene (reference sequence). There are 15 residues in the CDR3. Here the CDR3 reads CASSIAETGAGELFF. The DNA for the CDR3 is TGTGCCAGTAGTATAGCCGAGACAGGAGCCGGGGAGCTGTTTTTT.

This rearrangement joins TRBV5-1 to TRBJ1-6; TRBD1 is a possible D gene (5 bases). From germline, CDR1 is SGHRS and CDR2 YFSETQ. This CDR3 is built from 17 residues. The ends were cut back, 3 bases at V and 8 bases at J, with 21 bases in the middle. For the CDR3, the DNA is TGCGCCAGCAGCTCGGTCGGGCAGGGCAGGGCAGATTCACCCCTCCACTTT. Protein sequence: CASSSVGQGRADSPLHF.

The chain links TRBV12-5 to TRBJ1-5, with 9 nucleotides matching TRBD1. Germline CDR1 reads LGHNT; CDR2 reads FRNRAP. With 7 bases clipped from V and 3 bases from J, the junction kept 10 bases outside the gene matches. The length of the CDR3 is 16 residues. As DNA, the CDR3 is TGTGCTAGTGTATTTACGGGACAGGGAAACAATCAGCCCCAGCATTTT. Protein product: CASVFTGQGNNQPQHF. Variable domain in full (rest from reference TRBV12-5 and TRBJ1-5): DARVTQTPRHKVTEMGQEVTMRCQPILGHNTVFWYRQTMMQGLELLAYFRNRAPLDDSGMPKDRFSAEMPDATLATLKIQPSEPRDSAVYFCASVFTGQGNNQPQHFGDGTRLSIL.

The chain joins TRBV4-1 to TRBJ1-5, with D perhaps TRBD1 (6 bases). The CDR3 has 14 residues. Germline V gives CDR1 MGHRA, CDR2 YSYEKL. The CDR3 sequence: CANHGTLIGQPQHF. As DNA, the CDR3 is TGCGCGAACCACGGGACACTGATAGGCCAGCCCCAGCATTTT.

The V and J genes are TRBV18 and TRBJ1-3; 9 nucleotides align to TRBD1. This CDR3 spans 15 amino acids. Per germline, CDR1 KGHSH and CDR2 LQKENI. After removal of 5 bases from V and 2 bases from J, the junction contained 4 bases not matched to a gene. In nucleotides, the CDR3 is TGTGCCAGCTCAACAGGGACAGGGACTGGAAACACCATATATTTT. Translating gives CASSTGTGTGNTIYF.

The chain joins TRBV18 to TRBJ1-2, with a weak D call TRBD1 (5 bases). With 3 bases removed from V and 6 bases from J, the gap between germline ends came to 14 bases. CDR3 length equals 14 residues. CDR1 KGHSH and CDR2 LQKENI come from the germline V gene. This CDR3 is CASSPLGRADGYTF. CDR3 coding DNA: TGTGCCAGCTCACCCCTCGGCAGGGCGGATGGCTACACCTTC. The full variable domain, rest sourced from reference TRBV18 and TRBJ1-2, is NAGVMQNPRHLVRRRGQEARLRCSPMKGHSHVYWYRQLPEEGLKFMVYLQKENIIDESGMPKERFSAEFPKEGPSILRIQQVVRGDSAAYFCASSPLGRADGYTFGSGTRLTVV.

The rearrangement links TRBV7-2 to TRBJ1-4; weak D call: TRBD1 (6 bases). Germline CDR1 SGHTA, CDR2 FQGNSA. Trimming removed 4 bases from V and 4 bases from J, with 10 bases in between. The CDR3 is 14 residues long. The DNA of the CDR3 is TGTGCCAGCAGCTCCAGGGGTCGTAATGAAAAACTGTTTTTT. Residues: CASSSRGRNEKLFF.

V and J are TRBV6-6 and TRBJ2-1; 9 positions agree with TRBD1. Germline-derived CDR1 and CDR2 are MNHNY and SVGAGI (reference sequence). The ends lost 9 bases at V and 5 bases at J; junction bases unmatched: 11. The CDR3 length is 15 residues. DNA for the CDR3: TGTGCCAGTGGAGCTCCGGGACAGGGCCACAATGAGCAGTTCTTC. It encodes CASGAPGQGHNEQFF.

This chain joins TRBV5-1 and TRBJ1-1, with 8 bases that match TRBD1. V was pared by 4 bases and J by 4 bases, with 3 bases of the junction left unmatched. Germline V gene data show CDR1 as SGHRS and CDR2 as YFSETQ. This CDR3 has 13 amino acids. This chain's CDR3 is CASSRQGSTEAFF. CDR3 sequence (DNA): TGCGCCAGCAGCAGACAGGGGAGCACTGAAGCTTTCTTT.

The chain uses TRBV10-3 and TRBJ1-4; 7 bases map to TRBD1. There are 14 residues in the CDR3. Per germline, CDR1 ENHRY and CDR2 SYGVKD. The trim removed 10 bases at V and 7 bases at J, leaving 12 bases unmatched. The CDR3 region has the DNA TGTGCCACCCTCCAGGGGGATGGAGGTGAAAAACTGTTTTTT. It translates to CATLQGDGGEKLFF.

The CDR3: CASLTWRNTEAFF. Here the CDR3 DNA reads TGTGCCAGCCTAACCTGGAGGAACACTGAAGCTTTCTTT. V is TRBV19 and J is TRBJ1-1; no clear D gene. Trimming stripped 9 bases from V and 1 base from J, with 12 bases between. The CDR3 loop spans 13 amino acids. Germline V gene lookup returns CDR1 LNHDA and CDR2 SQIVND (reference sequence).

The gene calls are TRBV28 and TRBJ1-4, with TRBD1 matching 7 bases. CDR3 size: 16 residues. In germline, CDR1 is MDHEN, CDR2 SYDVKM. The junction had 14 bases not matched to a gene; V was cut back by 5 bases and J by 8 bases. As DNA, the CDR3 is TGTGCCAGCAGTCCCGCAGGGGACAGACTCATCGAAAAACTGTTTTTT. This sequence encodes CASSPAGDRLIEKLFF.